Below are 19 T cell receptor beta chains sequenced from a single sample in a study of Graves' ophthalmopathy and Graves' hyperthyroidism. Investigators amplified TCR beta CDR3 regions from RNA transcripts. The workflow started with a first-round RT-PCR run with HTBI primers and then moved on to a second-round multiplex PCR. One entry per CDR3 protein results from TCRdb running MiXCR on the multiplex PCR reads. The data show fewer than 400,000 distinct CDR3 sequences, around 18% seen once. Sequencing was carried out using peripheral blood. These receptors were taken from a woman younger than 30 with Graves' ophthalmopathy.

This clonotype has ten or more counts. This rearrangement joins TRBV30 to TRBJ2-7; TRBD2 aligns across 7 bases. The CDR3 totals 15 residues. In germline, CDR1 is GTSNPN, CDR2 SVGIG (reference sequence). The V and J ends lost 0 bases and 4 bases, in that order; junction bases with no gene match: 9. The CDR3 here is CAWSVLGIGRYEQYF. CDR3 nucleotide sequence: TGTGCCTGGAGTGTTTTGGGTATCGGGAGGTACGAGCAGTACTTC.

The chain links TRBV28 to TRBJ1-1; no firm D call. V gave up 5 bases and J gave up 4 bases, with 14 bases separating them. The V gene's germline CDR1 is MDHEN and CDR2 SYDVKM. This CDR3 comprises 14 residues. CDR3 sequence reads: CASSEMGGSTEAFF. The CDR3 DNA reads TGTGCCAGCAGTGAAATGGGCGGAAGCACTGAAGCTTTCTTT.

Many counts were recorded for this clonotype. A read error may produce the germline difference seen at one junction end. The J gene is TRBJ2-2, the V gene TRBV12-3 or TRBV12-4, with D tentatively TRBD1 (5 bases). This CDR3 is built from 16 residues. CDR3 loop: CASTLRGAYSSGELFF. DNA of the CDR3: TGTGCCAGCACTTTAAGGGGCGCGTATAGTTCCGGGGAGCTGTTTTTT.

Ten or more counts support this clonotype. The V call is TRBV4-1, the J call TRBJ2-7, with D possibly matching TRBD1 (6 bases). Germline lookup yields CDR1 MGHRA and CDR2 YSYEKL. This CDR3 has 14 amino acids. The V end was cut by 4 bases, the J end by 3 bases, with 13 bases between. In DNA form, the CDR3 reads TGCGCCAGCAGCCCAACCGGGACATACTACGAGCAGTACTTC. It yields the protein CASSPTGTYYEQYF.

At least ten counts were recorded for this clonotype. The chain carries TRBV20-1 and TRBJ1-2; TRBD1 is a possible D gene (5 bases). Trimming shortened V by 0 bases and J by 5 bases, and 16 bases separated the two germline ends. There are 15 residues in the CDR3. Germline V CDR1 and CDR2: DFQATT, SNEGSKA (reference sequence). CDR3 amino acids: CSARDLGRGVYGYTF. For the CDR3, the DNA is TGCAGTGCTAGAGATCTTGGGAGGGGCGTTTATGGCTACACCTTC.

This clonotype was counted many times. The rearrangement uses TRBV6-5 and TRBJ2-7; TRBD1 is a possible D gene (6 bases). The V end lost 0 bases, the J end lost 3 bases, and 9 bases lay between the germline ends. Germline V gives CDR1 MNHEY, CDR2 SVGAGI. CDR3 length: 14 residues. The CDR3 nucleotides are TGTGCCAGCAGTTACTCGAAGGGGGACTACGAGCAGTACTTC. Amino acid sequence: CASSYSKGDYEQYF.

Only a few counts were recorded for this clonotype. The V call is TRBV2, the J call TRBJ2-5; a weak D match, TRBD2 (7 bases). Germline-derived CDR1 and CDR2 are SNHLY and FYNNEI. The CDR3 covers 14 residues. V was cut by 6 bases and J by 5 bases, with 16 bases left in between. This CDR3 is CASSFTGGLETQYF. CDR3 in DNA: TGTGCCAGCAGCTTCACCGGGGGGCTGGAGACCCAGTACTTC.

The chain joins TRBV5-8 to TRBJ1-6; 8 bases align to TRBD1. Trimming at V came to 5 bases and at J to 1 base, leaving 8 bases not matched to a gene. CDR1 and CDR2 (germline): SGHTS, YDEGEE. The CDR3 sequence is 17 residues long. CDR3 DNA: TGTGCCAGCAGTTTCCCAGGGGGCTCGTCCTATAATTCACCCCTCCACTTT. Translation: CASSFPGGSSYNSPLHF.

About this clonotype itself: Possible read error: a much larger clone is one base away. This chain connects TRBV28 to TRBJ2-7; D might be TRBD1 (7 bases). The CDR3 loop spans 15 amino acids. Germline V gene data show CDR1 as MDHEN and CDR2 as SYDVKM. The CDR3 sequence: CASSPQGGGSYEEYF. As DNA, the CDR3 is TGTGCCAGCAGTCCCCAAGGAGGGGGCTCCTACGAGGAGTACTTC.

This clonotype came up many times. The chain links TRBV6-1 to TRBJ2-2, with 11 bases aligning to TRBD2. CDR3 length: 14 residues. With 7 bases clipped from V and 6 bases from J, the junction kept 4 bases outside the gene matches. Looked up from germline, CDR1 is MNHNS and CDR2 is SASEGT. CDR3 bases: TGTGCCAGCATGACTAGCGGGATGGCCGGGGAGCTGTTTTTT. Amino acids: CASMTSGMAGELFF.

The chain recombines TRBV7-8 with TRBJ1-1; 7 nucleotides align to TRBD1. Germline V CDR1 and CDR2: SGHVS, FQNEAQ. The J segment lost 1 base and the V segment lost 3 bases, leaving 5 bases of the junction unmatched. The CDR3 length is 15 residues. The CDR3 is CASSFGTDSNTEAFF. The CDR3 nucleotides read TGTGCCAGCAGCTTTGGGACAGACTCGAACACTGAAGCTTTCTTT.

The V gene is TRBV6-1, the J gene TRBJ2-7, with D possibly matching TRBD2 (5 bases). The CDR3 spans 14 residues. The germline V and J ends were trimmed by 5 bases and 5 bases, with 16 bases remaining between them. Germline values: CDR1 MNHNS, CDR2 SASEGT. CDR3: CASSQSLAGHEQYF. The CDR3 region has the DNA TGTGCCAGCAGTCAAAGCCTAGCCGGGCACGAGCAGTACTTC.

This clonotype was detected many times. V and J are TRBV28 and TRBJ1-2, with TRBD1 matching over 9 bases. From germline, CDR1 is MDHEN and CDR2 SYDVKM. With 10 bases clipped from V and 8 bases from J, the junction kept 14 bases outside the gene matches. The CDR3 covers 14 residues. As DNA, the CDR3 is TGTGCCACTGAACGGGACAGGGAGCTTGGGGGCTACACCTTC. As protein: CATERDRELGGYTF.

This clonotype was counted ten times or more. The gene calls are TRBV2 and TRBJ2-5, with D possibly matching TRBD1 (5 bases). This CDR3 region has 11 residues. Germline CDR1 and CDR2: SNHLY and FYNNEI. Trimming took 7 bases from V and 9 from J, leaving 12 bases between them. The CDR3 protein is CASTYTGPQYF. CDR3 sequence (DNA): TGTGCCAGCACCTATACAGGCCCCCAGTACTTC.

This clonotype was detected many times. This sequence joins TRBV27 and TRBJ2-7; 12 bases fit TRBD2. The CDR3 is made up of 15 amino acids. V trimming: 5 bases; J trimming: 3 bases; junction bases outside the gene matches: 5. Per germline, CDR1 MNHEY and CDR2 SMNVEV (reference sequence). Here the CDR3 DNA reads TGTGCCAGCAGTCGATCGACTAGCGGGAGCTACGAGCAGTACTTC. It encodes CASSRSTSGSYEQYF.

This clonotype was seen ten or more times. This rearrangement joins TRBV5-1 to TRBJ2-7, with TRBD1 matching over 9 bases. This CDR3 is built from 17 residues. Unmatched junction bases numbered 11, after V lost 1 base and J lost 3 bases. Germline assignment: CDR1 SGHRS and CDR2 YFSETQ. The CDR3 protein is CASSLPRQGEWDYEQYF. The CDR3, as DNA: TGCGCCAGCAGCTTGCCCAGACAGGGGGAGTGGGACTACGAGCAGTACTTC.

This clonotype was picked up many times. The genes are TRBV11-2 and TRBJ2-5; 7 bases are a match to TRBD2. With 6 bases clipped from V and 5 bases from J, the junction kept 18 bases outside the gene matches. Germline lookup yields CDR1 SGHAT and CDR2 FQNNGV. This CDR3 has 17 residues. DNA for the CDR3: TGTGCCAGCAGTTCCGGAAGGGGCGGGAGTGTACAGGAGACCCAGTACTTC. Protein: CASSSGRGGSVQETQYF.

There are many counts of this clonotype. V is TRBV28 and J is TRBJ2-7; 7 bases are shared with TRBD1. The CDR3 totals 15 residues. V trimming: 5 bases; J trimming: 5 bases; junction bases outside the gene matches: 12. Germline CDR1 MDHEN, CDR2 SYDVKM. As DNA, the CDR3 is TGTGCCAGCAGTCACCTGACAGGGTCGGTGAACGAGCAGTACTTC. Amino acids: CASSHLTGSVNEQYF.

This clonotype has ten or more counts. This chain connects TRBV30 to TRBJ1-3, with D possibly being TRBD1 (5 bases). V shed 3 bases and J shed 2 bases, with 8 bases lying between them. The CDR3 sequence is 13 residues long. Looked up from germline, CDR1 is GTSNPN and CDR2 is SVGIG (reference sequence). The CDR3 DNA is TGTGCCTGGAGGGGGGTTCCTGGAAACACCATATATTTT. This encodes CAWRGVPGNTIYF. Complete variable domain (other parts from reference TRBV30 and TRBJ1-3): SQTIHQWPATLVQPVGSPLSLECTVEGTSNPNLYWYRQAAGRGLQLLFYSVGIGQISSEVPQNLSASRPQDRQFILSSKKLLLSDSGFYLCAWRGVPGNTIYFGEGSWLTVV.